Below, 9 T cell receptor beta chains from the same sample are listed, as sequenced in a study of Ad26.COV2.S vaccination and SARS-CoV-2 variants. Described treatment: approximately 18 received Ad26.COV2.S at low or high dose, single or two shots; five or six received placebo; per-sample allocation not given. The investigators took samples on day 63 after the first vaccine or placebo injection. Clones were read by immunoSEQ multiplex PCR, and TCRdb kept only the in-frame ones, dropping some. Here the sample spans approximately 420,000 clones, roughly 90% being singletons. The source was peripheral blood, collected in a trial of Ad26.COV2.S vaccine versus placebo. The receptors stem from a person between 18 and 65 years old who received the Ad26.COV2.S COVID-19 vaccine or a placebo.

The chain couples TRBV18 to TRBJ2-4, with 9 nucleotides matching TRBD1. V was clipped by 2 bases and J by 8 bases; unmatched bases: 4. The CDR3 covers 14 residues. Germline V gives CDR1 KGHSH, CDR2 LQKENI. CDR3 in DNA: TGTGCCAGCTCACCAGGGACAGGGATTGACATTCAGTACTTC. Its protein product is CASSPGTGIDIQYF.

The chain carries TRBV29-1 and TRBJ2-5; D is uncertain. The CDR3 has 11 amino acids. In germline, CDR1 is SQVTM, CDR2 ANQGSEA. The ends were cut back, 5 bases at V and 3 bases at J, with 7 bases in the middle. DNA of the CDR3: TGCAGCGTTCGCCCAGAAGAGACCCAGTACTTC. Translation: CSVRPEETQYF.

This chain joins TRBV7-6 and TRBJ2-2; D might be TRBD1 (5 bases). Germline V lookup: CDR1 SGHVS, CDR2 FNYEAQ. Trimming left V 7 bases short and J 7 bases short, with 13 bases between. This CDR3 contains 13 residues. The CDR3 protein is CASKFRGGGELFF. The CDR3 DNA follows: TGTGCCAGCAAGTTTAGGGGCGGCGGGGAGCTGTTTTTT.

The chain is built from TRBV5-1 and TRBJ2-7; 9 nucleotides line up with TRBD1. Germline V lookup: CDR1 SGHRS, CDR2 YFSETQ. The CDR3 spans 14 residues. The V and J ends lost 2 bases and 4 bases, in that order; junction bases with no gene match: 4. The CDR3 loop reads CASSLTGGGYEQYF. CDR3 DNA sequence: TGCGCCAGCAGCTTAACAGGGGGCGGGTACGAGCAGTACTTC. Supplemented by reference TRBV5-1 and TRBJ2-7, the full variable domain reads KAGVTQTPRYLIKTRGQQVTLSCSPISGHRSVSWYQQTPGQGLQFLFEYFSETQRNKGNFPGRFSGRQFSNSRSEMNVSTLELGDSALYLCASSLTGGGYEQYFGPGTRLTVT.

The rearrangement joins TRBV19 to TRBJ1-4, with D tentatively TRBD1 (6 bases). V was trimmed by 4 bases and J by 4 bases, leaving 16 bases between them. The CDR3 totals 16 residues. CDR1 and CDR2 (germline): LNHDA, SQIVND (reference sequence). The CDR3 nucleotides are TGTGCCAGTAGTACGAAACGGACAGCATATAATGAAAAACTGTTTTTT. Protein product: CASSTKRTAYNEKLFF.

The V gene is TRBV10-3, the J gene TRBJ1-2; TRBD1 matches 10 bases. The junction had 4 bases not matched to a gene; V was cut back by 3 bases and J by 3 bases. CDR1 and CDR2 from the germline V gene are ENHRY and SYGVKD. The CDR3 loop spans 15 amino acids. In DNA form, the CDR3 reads TGTGCCATCAGTGACGGGACAGGGGCGGACTATGGCTACACCTTC. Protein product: CAISDGTGADYGYTF.

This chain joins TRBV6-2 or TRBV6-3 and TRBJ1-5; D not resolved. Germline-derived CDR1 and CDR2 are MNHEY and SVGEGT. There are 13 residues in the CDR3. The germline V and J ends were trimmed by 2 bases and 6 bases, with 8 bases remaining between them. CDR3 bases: TGTGCCAGCAGTTACAGGGTGGCTCAGCCCCAGCATTTT. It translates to CASSYRVAQPQHF.

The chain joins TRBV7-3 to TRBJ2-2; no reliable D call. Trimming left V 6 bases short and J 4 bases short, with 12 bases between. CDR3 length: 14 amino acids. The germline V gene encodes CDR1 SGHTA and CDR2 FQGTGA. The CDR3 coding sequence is TGTGCCAGCAGTCTAGTAGGGTCCACCGGGGAGCTGTTTTTT. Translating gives CASSLVGSTGELFF.

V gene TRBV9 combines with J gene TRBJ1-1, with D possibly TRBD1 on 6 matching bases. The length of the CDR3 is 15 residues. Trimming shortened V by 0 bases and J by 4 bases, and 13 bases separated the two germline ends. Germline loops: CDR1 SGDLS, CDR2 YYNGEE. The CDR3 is CASSVGTGRSTEAFF. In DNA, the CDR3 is TGTGCCAGCAGCGTAGGAACAGGGAGGAGCACTGAAGCTTTCTTT. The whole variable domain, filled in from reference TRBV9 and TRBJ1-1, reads DSGVTQTPKHLITATGQRVTLRCSPRSGDLSVYWYQQSLDQGLQFLIQYYNGEERAKGNILERFSAQQFPDLHSELNLSSLELGDSALYFCASSVGTGRSTEAFFGQGTRLTVV.